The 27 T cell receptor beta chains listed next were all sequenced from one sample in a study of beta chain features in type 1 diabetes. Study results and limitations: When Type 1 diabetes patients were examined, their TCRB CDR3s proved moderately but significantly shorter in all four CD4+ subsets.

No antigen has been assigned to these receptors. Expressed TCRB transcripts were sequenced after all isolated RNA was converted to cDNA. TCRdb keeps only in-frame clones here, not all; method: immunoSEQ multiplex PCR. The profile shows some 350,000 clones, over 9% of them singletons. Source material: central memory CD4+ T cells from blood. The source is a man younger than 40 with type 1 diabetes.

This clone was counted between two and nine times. The CDR3 coding sequence is TGTGCCAGCAGCCCGAGGACAGGGGAAAATGAAAAACTGTTTTTT. Its protein is CASSPRTGENEKLFF. V usage is TRBV7-7 and J usage is TRBJ1-4; the match to TRBD1 covers 9 bases. This CDR3 spans 15 amino acids. The V and J ends lost 5 bases and 5 bases, in that order; junction bases with no gene match: 6. Germline loops: CDR1 SSHAT, CDR2 FNYEAQ (reference sequence).

The DNA of the CDR3 is TGTGCCAGCAGCTTTGACAGGGTTCGGCAAAATGAGCAGTTCTTC. Its translation is CASSFDRVRQNEQFF. J is TRBJ2-1 and V is TRBV7-9; 7 bases fit TRBD1. CDR3 length equals 15 residues. Trimming removed 3 bases from V and 7 bases from J; junction bases left unmatched: 9. Germline CDR1 SEHNR, CDR2 FQNEAQ (reference sequence).

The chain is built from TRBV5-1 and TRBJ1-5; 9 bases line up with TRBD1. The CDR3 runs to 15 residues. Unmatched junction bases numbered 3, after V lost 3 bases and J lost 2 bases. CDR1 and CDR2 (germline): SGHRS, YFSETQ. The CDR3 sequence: CASSSGQGGNQPQHF. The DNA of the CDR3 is TGCGCCAGCAGCTCGGGACAGGGAGGCAATCAGCCCCAGCATTTT.

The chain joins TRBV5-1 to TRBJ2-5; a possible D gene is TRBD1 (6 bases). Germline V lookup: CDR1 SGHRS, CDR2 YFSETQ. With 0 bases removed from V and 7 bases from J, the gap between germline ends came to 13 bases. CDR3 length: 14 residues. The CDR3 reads CASSLEDSGATQYF. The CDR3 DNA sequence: TGCGCCAGCAGCTTGGAGGACAGTGGGGCGACCCAGTACTTC. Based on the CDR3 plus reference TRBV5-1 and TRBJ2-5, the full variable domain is KAGVTQTPRYLIKTRGQQVTLSCSPISGHRSVSWYQQTPGQGLQFLFEYFSETQRNKGNFPGRFSGRQFSNSRSEMNVSTLELGDSALYLCASSLEDSGATQYFGPGTRLLVL.

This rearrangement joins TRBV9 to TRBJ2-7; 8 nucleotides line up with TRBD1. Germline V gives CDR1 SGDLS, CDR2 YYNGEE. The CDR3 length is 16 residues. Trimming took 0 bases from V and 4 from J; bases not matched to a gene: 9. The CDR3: CASSVGGQALSYEQYF. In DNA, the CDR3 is TGTGCCAGCAGCGTAGGGGGACAGGCCCTCTCTTACGAGCAGTACTTC.

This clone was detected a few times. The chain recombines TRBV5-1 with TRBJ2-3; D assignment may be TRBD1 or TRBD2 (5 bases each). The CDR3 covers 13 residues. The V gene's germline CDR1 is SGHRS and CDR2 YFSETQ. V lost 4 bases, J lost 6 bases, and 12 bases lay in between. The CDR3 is CASSVERGDTQYF. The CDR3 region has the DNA TGCGCCAGCAGCGTGGAACGGGGCGATACGCAGTATTTT.

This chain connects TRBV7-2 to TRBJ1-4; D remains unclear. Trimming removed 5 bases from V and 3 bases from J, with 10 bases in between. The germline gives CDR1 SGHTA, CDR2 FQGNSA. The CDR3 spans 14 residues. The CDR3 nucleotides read TGTGCCAGCAGCCCGGGGTTCTCTAATGAAAAACTGTTTTTT. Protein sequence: CASSPGFSNEKLFF.

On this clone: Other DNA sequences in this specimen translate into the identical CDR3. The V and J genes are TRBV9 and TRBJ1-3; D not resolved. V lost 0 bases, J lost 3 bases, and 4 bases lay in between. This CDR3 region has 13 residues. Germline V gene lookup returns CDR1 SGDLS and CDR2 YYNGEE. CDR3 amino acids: CASSVVGGNTIYF. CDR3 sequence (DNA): TGTGCCAGCAGCGTAGTCGGTGGAAACACCATATATTTT.

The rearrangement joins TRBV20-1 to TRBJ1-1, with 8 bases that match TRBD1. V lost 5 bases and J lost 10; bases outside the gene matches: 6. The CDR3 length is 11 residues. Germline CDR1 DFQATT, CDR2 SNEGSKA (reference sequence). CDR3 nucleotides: TGCAGTGCTCCACAGGGGGGGGGAGCTTTCTTT. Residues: CSAPQGGGAFF.

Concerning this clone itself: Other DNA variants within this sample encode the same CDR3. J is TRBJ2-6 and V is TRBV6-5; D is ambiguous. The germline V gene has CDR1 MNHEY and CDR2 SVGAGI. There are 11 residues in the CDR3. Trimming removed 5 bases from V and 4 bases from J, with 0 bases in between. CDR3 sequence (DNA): TGTGCCAGCAGTGGGGCCAACGTCCTGACTTTC. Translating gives CASSGANVLTF.

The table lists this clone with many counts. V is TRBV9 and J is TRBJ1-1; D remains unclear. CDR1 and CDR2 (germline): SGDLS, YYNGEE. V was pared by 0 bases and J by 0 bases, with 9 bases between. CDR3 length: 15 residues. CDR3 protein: CASSVGGNLNTEAFF. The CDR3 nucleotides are TGTGCCAGCAGCGTAGGTGGCAACCTGAACACTGAAGCTTTCTTT.

CDR3 residues: CASSLASGSADTQYF. The CDR3 nucleotides read TGCGCCAGCAGCTTGGCTAGCGGGAGCGCAGATACGCAGTATTTT. V and J are TRBV5-1 and TRBJ2-3, with 10 positions matching TRBD2. The CDR3 loop spans 15 amino acids. J gave up 4 bases and V 0 bases, and 2 bases lay outside the gene matches. From germline, CDR1 is SGHRS and CDR2 YFSETQ.

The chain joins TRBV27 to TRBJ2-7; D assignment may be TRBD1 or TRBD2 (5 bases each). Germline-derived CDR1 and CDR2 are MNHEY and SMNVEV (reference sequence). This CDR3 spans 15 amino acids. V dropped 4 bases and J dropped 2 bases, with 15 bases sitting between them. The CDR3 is CASSSSKGRAYEQYF. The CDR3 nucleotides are TGTGCCAGCAGTTCCTCAAAGGGACGTGCCTACGAGCAGTACTTC.

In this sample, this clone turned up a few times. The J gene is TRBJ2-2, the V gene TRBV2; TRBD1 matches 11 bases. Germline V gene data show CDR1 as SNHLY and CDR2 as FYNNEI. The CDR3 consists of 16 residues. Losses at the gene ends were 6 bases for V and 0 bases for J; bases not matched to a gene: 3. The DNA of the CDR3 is TGTGCCAGCAGAGAGGGACAGGGGGCGAACACCGGGGAGCTGTTTTTT. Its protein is CASREGQGANTGELFF. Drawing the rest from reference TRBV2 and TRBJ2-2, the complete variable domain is EPEVTQTPSHQVTQMGQEVILRCVPISNHLYFYWYRQILGQKVEFLVSFYNNEISEKSEIFDDQFSVERPDGSNFTLKIRSTKLEDSAMYFCASREGQGANTGELFFGEGSRLTVL.

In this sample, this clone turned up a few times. The CDR3 region has the DNA TGTGCCAGCAGCTTATCTTACAGGGATCACGAGCAGTACTTC. Translation gives CASSLSYRDHEQYF. The rearrangement links TRBV7-2 to TRBJ2-7; D might be TRBD1 (6 bases). CDR3 length: 14 amino acids. V lost 2 bases to trimming and J lost 5 bases, with 13 bases between them. The germline CDR1 and CDR2 sequences are SGHTA and FQGNSA.

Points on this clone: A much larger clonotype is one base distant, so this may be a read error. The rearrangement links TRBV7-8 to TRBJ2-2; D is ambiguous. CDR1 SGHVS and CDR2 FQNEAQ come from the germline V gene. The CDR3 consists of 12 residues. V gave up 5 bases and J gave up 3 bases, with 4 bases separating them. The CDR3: CASSPYTGELFF. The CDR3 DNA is TGTGCCAGCAGCCCTTACACCGGGGAGCTGTTTTTT. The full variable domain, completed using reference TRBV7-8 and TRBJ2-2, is GAGVSQSPRYKVAKRGQDVALRCDPISGHVSLFWYQQALGQGPEFLTYFQNEAQLDKSGLPSDRFFAERPEGSVSTLKIQRTQQEDSAVYLCASSPYTGELFFGEGSRLTVL.

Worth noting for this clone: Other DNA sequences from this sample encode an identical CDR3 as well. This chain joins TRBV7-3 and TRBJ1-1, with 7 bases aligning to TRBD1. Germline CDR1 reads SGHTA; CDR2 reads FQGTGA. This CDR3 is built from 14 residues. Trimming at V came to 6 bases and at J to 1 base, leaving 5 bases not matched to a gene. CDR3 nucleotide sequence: TGTGCCAGCAGTCTCGGGACAGCGAACACTGAAGCTTTCTTT. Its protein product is CASSLGTANTEAFF. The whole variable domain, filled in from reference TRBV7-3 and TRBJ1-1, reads GAGVSQTPSNKVTEKGKYVELRCDPISGHTALYWYRQSLGQGPEFLIYFQGTGAADDSGLPNDRFFAVRPEGSVSTLKIQRTERGDSAVYLCASSLGTANTEAFFGQGTRLTVV.

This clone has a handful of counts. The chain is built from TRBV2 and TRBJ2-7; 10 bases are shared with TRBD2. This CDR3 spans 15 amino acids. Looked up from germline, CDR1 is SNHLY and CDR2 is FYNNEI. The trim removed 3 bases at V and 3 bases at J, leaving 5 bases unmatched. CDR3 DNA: TGTGCCAGCAGTGACCAGGCTAGCGGGAGCTACGAGCAGTACTTC. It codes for CASSDQASGSYEQYF.

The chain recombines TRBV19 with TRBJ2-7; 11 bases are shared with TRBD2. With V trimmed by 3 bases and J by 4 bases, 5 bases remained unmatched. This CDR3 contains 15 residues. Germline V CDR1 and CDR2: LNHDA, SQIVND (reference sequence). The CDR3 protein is CASSILAGGEYEQYF. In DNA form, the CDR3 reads TGTGCCAGTAGTATTCTAGCGGGAGGAGAATACGAGCAGTACTTC.

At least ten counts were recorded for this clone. In nucleotides, the CDR3 is TGTGCCAGCAGCTTGGGAGGGACACAAGAGCGTGAGCAGTTCTTC. It yields the protein CASSLGGTQEREQFF. V usage is TRBV5-4 and J usage is TRBJ2-1, with D perhaps matching TRBD1 (6 bases). This CDR3 has 15 residues. The germline V gene has CDR1 SGHNT and CDR2 YYREEE (reference sequence). The V end was cut by 0 bases, the J end by 9 bases, with 16 bases between.

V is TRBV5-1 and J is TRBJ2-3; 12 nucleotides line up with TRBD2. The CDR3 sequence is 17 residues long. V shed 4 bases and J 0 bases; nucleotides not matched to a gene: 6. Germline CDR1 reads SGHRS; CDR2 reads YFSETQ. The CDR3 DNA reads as TGCGCCAGCAGCCACCTAGCGGGAGGGTCTAGCACAGATACGCAGTATTTT. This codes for CASSHLAGGSSTDTQYF.

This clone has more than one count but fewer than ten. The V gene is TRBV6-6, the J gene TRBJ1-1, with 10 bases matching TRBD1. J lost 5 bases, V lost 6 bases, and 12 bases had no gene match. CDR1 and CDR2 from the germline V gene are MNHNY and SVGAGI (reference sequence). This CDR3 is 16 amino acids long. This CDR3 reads CASRQGQGSFGTEAFF. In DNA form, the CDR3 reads TGTGCCAGCAGACAGGGACAGGGGTCTTTCGGTACTGAAGCTTTCTTT.

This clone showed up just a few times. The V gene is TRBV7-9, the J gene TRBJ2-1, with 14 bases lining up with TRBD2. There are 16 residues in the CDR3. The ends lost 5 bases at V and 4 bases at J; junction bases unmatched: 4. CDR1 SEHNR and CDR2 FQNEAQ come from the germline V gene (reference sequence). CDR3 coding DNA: TGTGCCAGCAGCCTGGGGACTAGCGGGAGTTACAATGAGCAGTTCTTC. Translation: CASSLGTSGSYNEQFF.

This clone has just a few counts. CDR3 protein: CASSQELATQETQYF. The CDR3 DNA reads as TGCGCCAGCAGCCAAGAGTTGGCTACCCAAGAGACCCAGTACTTC. V and J are TRBV23-1 and TRBJ2-5; D ambiguous. TRBV23-1 is flagged as an ORF with uncertain function. Trimming removed 6 bases from V and 1 base from J, with 15 bases in between. CDR3 length: 15 residues.

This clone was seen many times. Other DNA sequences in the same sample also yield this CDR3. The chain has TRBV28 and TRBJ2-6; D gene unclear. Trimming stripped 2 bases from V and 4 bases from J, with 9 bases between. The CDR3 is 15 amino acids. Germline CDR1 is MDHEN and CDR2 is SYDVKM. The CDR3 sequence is CASSLPGPGANVLTF. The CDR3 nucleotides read TGTGCCAGCAGTTTACCCGGGCCCGGGGCCAACGTCCTGACTTTC.

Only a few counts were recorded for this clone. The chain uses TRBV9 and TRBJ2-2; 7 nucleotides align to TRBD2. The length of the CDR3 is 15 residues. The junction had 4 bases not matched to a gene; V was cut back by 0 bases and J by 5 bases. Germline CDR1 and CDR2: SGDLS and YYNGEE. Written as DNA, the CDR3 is TGTGCCAGCAGCGTAGCGGGAGGATTAACCGGGGAGCTGTTTTTT. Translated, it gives CASSVAGGLTGELFF.

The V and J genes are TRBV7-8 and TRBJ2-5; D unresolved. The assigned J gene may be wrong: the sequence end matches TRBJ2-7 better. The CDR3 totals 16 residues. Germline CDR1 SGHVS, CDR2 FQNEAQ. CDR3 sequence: CASSLARQNPTYEQYF. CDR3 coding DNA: TGTGCCAGCAGCTTAGCGCGGCAGAACCCAACCTACGAGCAGTACTTC.